One sample yielded the 7 T cell receptor beta chains listed below, sequenced in a study of blood T cells in healthy people across ages. Then a second PCR, running roughly 7 to 11 cycles, was carried out with a sample-barcoded 5' primer and a J-beta primer mix. TCRdb re-analysed the 5' RACE reads in MiXCR, keeping a single row per CDR3 protein. The repertoire has about 1 million distinct CDR3 sequences, under 45% of them found once; the top ten carry over 15%. The specimen sequenced was blood. Receptors originate from a woman aged 60-70 years in good health.

This clonotype was found a few times. This chain's CDR3 is CATSDRAPISSYNEQFF. The CDR3, as DNA: TGTGCCACCAGTGACCGCGCGCCCATTAGCTCCTACAATGAGCAGTTCTTC. The J gene is TRBJ2-1, the V gene TRBV24-1; D gene unclear. The CDR3 runs to 17 residues. The germline V gene encodes CDR1 KGHDR and CDR2 SFDVKD. Trimming left V 4 bases short and J 0 bases short, with 15 bases between.

The chain uses TRBV6-5 and TRBJ2-1; D call uncertain. V was trimmed by 0 bases and J by 4 bases, leaving 7 bases between them. This CDR3 is built from 14 residues. Per germline, CDR1 MNHEY and CDR2 SVGAGI. CDR3 in amino acids: CASSYSTNYNEQFF. DNA for the CDR3: TGTGCCAGCAGTTACTCGACGAATTACAATGAGCAGTTCTTC.

This clonotype was detected only once. The chain couples TRBV20-1 to TRBJ1-2, with 7 bases that match TRBD1. The V and J ends lost 6 bases and 4 bases, in that order; junction bases with no gene match: 14. This CDR3 spans 15 amino acids. Germline CDR1 is DFQATT and CDR2 is SNEGSKA (reference sequence). This CDR3 reads CSAGDSAIQGYGYTF. In DNA form, the CDR3 reads TGCAGTGCCGGGGACAGCGCAATTCAGGGCTATGGCTACACCTTC.

This clonotype came up once. A junction boundary mismatches the germline segment, possibly from a read error. The rearrangement links TRBV5-6 to TRBJ1-2; 9 nucleotides line up with TRBD1. The CDR3 spans 15 residues. The germline V gene has CDR1 SGHDT and CDR2 YYEEEE. CDR3 in DNA: TGTGCCAGCAGCTTGAGGGACAGGGCCATCTATGGCCACACCTTC. It is translated as CASSLRDRAIYGHTF.

With respect to this clonotype: Compared with germline, one end of the junction differs, possibly owing to a read error. The chain uses TRBV10-3 and TRBJ2-3, with 11 bases aligning to TRBD1. CDR1 is ENHRY, CDR2 SYGVKD, per germline. This CDR3 has 15 amino acids. CDR3 coding DNA: TGTGTCATCAGCGGGACAGGGGGTATTTCAGATACGCAGTATTTT. Its protein is CVISGTGGISDTQYF.

This rearrangement joins TRBV7-6 to TRBJ2-1; D gene unclear. The CDR3 is made up of 12 amino acids. The V end was cut by 4 bases, the J end by 10 bases, with 11 bases between. Germline CDR1 SGHVS, CDR2 FNYEAQ. DNA of the CDR3: TGTGCCAGCAGCTCCCTCAGACGAGAGCAGTTCTTC. This gives the protein CASSSLRREQFF. Full variable domain (missing parts from reference TRBV7-6 and TRBJ2-1): GAGVSQSPRYKVTKRGQDVALRCDPISGHVSLYWYRQALGQGPEFLTYFNYEAQQDKSGLPNDRFSAERPEGSISTLTIQRTEQRDSAMYRCASSSLRREQFFGPGTRLTVL.

This clonotype was detected only a few times. The chain links TRBV20-1 to TRBJ2-1; 7 positions agree with TRBD2. The CDR3 consists of 18 residues. Looked up from germline, CDR1 is DFQATT and CDR2 is SNEGSKA (reference sequence). Losses at the gene ends were 1 base for V and 0 bases for J; bases not matched to a gene: 12. As DNA, the CDR3 is TGCAGTGCTAGAGTTATTCGCCTAGCGGTGAGCTCCTACAATGAGCAGTTCTTC. It yields the protein CSARVIRLAVSSYNEQFF.